This T cell receptor (beta chain) was captured by sequencing in a study of beta chain features in type 1 diabetes. To note about this clone: What it binds is not known.

Whole-study results and caveats: The naive, central memory and Treg TCRB repertoires showed an apparent similarity that was greater among patients than among healthy donors. Reduced insertions and increased deletions marked VDJ junctions in type 1 diabetes patients. Moderate yet significant TCRB CDR3 shortening was seen in Type 1 diabetes patients in all four CD4+ subsets. Since sequencing was performed on cDNA, cells with high TCR expression could be over-represented.

Germline V CDR1 and CDR2: LNHDA, SQIVND (reference sequence). The CDR3 has 20 amino acids. V lost 5 bases, J lost 4 bases, and 27 bases lay in between. Of the isolated RNA, all was reverse transcribed, and so the sequenced material was expressed TCRB transcripts. It was found that naive, central memory and regulatory T cell samples averaged approximately 3.6 million reads. The table came from immunoSEQ multiplex PCR; TCRdb's copy has only in-frame clones and leaves some out. The data contain approximately 730,000 clones, around 15% of them seen just once; the ten biggest clones take up approximately 0.021%.

V gene TRBV19 combines with J gene TRBJ2-6; D remains unclear. The receptor's source is a man aged 18-30 years with type 1 diabetes. The sequenced sample was naive CD4+ T cells from blood. Here the CDR3 DNA reads TGTGCCAGTAGTTTAGGTTCCGGGTCCCCTGCCAATCCGGGGGCCAACGTCCTGACTTTC. Translated: CASSLGSGSPANPGANVLTF.